This is a list of T cell receptor beta chains from one sample in a study of control samples from healthy donors and cancer patients. TCRdb keeps only in-frame clones here, not all; method: immunoSEQ multiplex PCR. The sample has some 74,000 clones; about 94% are singletons. The sequenced material came from blood. These receptors were taken from a woman aged 25 to 39 in good health. CDR3s include the opening cysteine and the closing phenylalanine or tryptophan. Clone size is shown for a subset of rows, as once, few, many or a class of expanded clone.

v_call: TRBV30; clone_size: -; cdr3_aa: CAWSVPPYVEQFF
v_call: TRBV4-1; clone_size: -; cdr3_aa: CASSHGWNLGNEQFF
v_call: TRBV3-1/TRBV3-2; clone_size: -; cdr3_aa: CASSLGQLNTEAFF
v_call: TRBV7-9; clone_size: -; cdr3_aa: CASSQPAPYGYTF
v_call: TRBV4-1; clone_size: -; cdr3_aa: CASSQDRVSRNTEAFF
v_call: TRBV14; clone_size: -; cdr3_aa: CASSQQNQPQHF
v_call: TRBV18; clone_size: -; cdr3_aa: CASLMFSGTLSYNEQFF
v_call: TRBV10-2; clone_size: once; cdr3_aa: CASSVFSAGTGGPDTQYF
v_call: TRBV18; clone_size: -; cdr3_aa: CASSTWDRENTEAFF
v_call: TRBV7-9; clone_size: -; cdr3_aa: CASRLQRGTQETQYF
v_call: TRBV3-1/TRBV3-2; clone_size: -; cdr3_aa: CASSQDGSYGYTF
v_call: TRBV28; clone_size: -; cdr3_aa: CASTPVGVAYEQYF
v_call: TRBV5-5; clone_size: -; cdr3_aa: CASSPRTGFNEKLFF
v_call: TRBV25-1; clone_size: -; cdr3_aa: CASSESYEQYF
v_call: TRBV6-5; clone_size: -; cdr3_aa: CASSYEPSNMNTEAFF
v_call: TRBV21-1; clone_size: -; cdr3_aa: CAGLNQPQHF
v_call: TRBV3-1/TRBV3-2; clone_size: few; cdr3_aa: CASSQDTGAKKLFF
v_call: TRBV19; clone_size: -; cdr3_aa: CASSTGTSGQETQYF
v_call: TRBV5-1; clone_size: -; cdr3_aa: CASSTGGVWANEKLFF
v_call: TRBV5-4; clone_size: few; cdr3_aa: CASSLTGGNTEAFF
v_call: TRBV29-1; clone_size: -; cdr3_aa: CSVDFRGYNEQFF
v_call: TRBV30; clone_size: -; cdr3_aa: CAWDHQSEQFF
v_call: TRBV5-1; clone_size: -; cdr3_aa: CARGEQNNQPQHF
v_call: TRBV2; clone_size: -; cdr3_aa: CASSGLTQGMVNQPQHF
v_call: TRBV11-3; clone_size: -; cdr3_aa: CASSLDYGDGNTIYF
v_call: TRBV28; clone_size: -; cdr3_aa: CASRPDLTGRDGYTF
v_call: TRBV5-6; clone_size: -; cdr3_aa: CASSLGPGNEQFF
v_call: TRBV5-8; clone_size: -; cdr3_aa: CASSVPGENTIYF
v_call: TRBV10-1; clone_size: -; cdr3_aa: CASRRGRITDTQYF
v_call: TRBV6-2/TRBV6-3; clone_size: -; cdr3_aa: CASSYRDGNTIYF
v_call: TRBV18; clone_size: -; cdr3_aa: CASSPPSGVGGTQYF
v_call: TRBV24-1; clone_size: -; cdr3_aa: CATSDLKQGRNEKLFF
v_call: TRBV7-3; clone_size: -; cdr3_aa: CASSQNPTGVYEQYF
v_call: TRBV9; clone_size: once; cdr3_aa: CASSADARGRTYNEQFF
v_call: TRBV28; clone_size: -; cdr3_aa: CASSSVGTGNTIYF
v_call: TRBV7-3; clone_size: -; cdr3_aa: CASSVRGGTTDTQYF
v_call: TRBV12-3/TRBV12-4; clone_size: -; cdr3_aa: CASSLDRDQPQHF
v_call: TRBV2; clone_size: -; cdr3_aa: CASSAWGGNTGELFF
v_call: TRBV5-1; clone_size: -; cdr3_aa: CASSLVGSGGAGTQYF
v_call: TRBV30; clone_size: -; cdr3_aa: CAWSHGSTDEKLFF
v_call: TRBV19; clone_size: -; cdr3_aa: CASSTRQGGTGELFF
v_call: TRBV6-2/TRBV6-3; clone_size: -; cdr3_aa: CASSSEIPYQETQYF
v_call: TRBV30; clone_size: -; cdr3_aa: CAALEGVGETQYF
v_call: TRBV4-1; clone_size: -; cdr3_aa: CASSPRDGPYEQYF
v_call: TRBV27; clone_size: -; cdr3_aa: CASSLSGRVWNSPLHF
v_call: TRBV21-1; clone_size: -; cdr3_aa: CASSSRTDPYSPLHF
v_call: TRBV6-5; clone_size: -; cdr3_aa: CASADRLGTEQYF
v_call: TRBV28; clone_size: -; cdr3_aa: CASSSGPYGYTF
v_call: TRBV19; clone_size: -; cdr3_aa: CASNSGGVDNEQFF
v_call: TRBV27; clone_size: -; cdr3_aa: CASSPRGSGNTIYF
v_call: TRBV9; clone_size: -; cdr3_aa: CASSERLGSGANVLTF
v_call: TRBV4-1; clone_size: -; cdr3_aa: CASSLQPSTDTQYF
v_call: TRBV19; clone_size: -; cdr3_aa: CASSNQPSTSHQPQHF
v_call: TRBV9; clone_size: -; cdr3_aa: CASSVAGSTDTQYF
v_call: TRBV4-1; clone_size: once; cdr3_aa: CASSLARATEAFF
v_call: TRBV19; clone_size: -; cdr3_aa: CASSTWGTDTQYF
v_call: TRBV30; clone_size: -; cdr3_aa: CAWSVAPSAGNTIYF
v_call: TRBV7-3; clone_size: -; cdr3_aa: CASSQSGTGEAFF